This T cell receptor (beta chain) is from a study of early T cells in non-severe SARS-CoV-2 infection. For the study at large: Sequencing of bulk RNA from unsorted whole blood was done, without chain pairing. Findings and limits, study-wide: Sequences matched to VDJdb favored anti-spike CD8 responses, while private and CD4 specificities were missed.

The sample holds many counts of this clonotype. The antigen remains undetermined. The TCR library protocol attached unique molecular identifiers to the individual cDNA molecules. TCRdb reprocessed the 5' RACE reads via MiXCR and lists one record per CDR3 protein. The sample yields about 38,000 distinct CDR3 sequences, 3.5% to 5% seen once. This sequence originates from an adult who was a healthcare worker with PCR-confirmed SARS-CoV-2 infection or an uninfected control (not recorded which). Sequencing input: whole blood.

DNA for the CDR3: TGTGCCAGCAGTTTAATGGGGAGCGGCTCCTACAATGAGCAGTTCTTC. Translated, it gives CASSLMGSGSYNEQFF. This sequence joins TRBV27 and TRBJ2-1; D may be TRBD2 (5 bases). The CDR3 extends over 16 amino acids. Germline lookup yields CDR1 MNHEY and CDR2 SMNVEV (reference sequence). The V and J ends lost 2 bases and 0 bases respectively, with 11 bases between them.